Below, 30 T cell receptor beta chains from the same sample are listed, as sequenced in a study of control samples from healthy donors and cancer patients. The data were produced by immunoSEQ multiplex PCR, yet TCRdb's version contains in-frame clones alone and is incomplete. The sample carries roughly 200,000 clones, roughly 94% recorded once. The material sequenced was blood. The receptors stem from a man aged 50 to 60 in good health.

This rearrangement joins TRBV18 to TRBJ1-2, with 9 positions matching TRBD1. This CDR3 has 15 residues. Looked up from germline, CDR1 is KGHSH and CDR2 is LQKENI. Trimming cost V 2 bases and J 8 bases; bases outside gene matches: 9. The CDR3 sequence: CASSPSRDRDMGYTF. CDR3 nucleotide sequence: TGTGCCAGCTCACCATCCCGGGACAGGGATATGGGCTACACCTTC.

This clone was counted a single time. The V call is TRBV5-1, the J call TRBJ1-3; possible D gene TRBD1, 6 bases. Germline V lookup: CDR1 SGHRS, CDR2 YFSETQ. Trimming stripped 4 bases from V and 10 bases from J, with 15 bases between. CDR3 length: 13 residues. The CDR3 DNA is TGCGCCAGCAGCCTAACAGGGTCTAGGACCATATATTTT. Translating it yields CASSLTGSRTIYF.

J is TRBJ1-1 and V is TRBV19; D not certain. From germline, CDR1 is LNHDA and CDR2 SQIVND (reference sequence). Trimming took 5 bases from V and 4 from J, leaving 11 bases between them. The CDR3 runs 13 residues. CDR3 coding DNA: TGTGCCAGTAGTTCAACGGGTCGCACTGAAGCTTTCTTT. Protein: CASSSTGRTEAFF. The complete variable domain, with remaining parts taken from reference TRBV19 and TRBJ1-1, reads DGGITQSPKYLFRKEGQNVTLSCEQNLNHDAMYWYRQDPGQGLRLIYYSQIVNDFQKGDIAEGYSVSREKKESFPLTVTSAQKNPTAFYLCASSSTGRTEAFFGQGTRLTVV.

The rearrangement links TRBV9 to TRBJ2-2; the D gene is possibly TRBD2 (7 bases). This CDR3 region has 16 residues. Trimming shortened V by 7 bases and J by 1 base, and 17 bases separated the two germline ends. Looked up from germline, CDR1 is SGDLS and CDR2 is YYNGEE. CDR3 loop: CASQRGGVLNTGELFF. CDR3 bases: TGTGCCAGCCAAAGGGGGGGCGTTTTGAACACCGGGGAGCTGTTTTTT. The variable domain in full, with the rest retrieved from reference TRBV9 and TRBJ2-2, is DSGVTQTPKHLITATGQRVTLRCSPRSGDLSVYWYQQSLDQGLQFLIQYYNGEERAKGNILERFSAQQFPDLHSELNLSSLELGDSALYFCASQRGGVLNTGELFFGEGSRLTVL.

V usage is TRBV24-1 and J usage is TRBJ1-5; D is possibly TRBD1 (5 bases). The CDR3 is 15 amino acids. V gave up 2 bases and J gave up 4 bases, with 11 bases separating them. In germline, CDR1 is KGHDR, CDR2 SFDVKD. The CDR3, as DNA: TGTGCCACCAGTGATTCCGGGGCTGGGAATCAGCCCCAGCATTTT. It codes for CATSDSGAGNQPQHF.

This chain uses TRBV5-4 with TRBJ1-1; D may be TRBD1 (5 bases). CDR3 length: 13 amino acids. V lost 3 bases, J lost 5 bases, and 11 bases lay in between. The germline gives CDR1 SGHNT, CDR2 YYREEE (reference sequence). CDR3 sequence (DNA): TGTGCCAGCAGCTCAAAGCAGGGAACTGAAGCTTTCTTT. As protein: CASSSKQGTEAFF.

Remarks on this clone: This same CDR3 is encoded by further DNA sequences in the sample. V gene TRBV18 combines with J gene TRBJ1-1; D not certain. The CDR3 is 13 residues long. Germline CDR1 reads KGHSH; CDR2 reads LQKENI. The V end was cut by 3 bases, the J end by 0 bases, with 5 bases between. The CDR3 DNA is TGTGCCAGCTCACCCGACATGAACACTGAAGCTTTCTTT. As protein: CASSPDMNTEAFF. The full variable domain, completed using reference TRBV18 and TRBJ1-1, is NAGVMQNPRHLVRRRGQEARLRCSPMKGHSHVYWYRQLPEEGLKFMVYLQKENIIDESGMPKERFSAEFPKEGPSILRIQQVVRGDSAAYFCASSPDMNTEAFFGQGTRLTVV.

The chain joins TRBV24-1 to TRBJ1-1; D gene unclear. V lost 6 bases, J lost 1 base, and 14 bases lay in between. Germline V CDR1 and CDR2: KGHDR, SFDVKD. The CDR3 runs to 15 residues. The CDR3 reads CATSPSGRANTEAFF. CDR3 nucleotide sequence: TGTGCCACCAGTCCGTCGGGCAGAGCGAACACTGAAGCTTTCTTT.

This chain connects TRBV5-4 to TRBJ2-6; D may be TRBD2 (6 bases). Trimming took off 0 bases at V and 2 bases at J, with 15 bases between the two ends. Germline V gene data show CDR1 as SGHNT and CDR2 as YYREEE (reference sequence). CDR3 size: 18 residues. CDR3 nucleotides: TGTGCCAGCAGCTTGGTTTCAGGGACTCTCCCTGGGGCCAACGTCCTGACTTTC. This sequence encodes CASSLVSGTLPGANVLTF.

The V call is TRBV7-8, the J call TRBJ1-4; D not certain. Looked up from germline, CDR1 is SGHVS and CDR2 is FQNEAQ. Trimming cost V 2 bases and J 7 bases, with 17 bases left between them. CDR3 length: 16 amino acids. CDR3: CASSLTSTINSEKLFF. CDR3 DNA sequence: TGTGCCAGCAGCTTAACGAGTACTATAAACAGTGAAAAACTGTTTTTT.

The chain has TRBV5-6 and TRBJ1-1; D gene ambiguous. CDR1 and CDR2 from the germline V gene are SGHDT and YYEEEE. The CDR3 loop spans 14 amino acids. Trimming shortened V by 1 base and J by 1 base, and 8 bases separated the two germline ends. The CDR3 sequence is CASSLLRKNTEAFF. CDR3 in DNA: TGTGCCAGCAGCTTGCTCAGAAAGAACACTGAAGCTTTCTTT.

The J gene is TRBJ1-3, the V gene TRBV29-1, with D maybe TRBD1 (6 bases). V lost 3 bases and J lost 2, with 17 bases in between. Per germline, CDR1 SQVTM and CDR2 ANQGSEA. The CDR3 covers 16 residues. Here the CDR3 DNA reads TGCAGCGTTGAGATCGGGACACTCGGGACTGGAAACACCATATATTTT. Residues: CSVEIGTLGTGNTIYF. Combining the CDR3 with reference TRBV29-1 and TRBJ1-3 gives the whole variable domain SAVISQKPSRDICQRGTSLTIQCQVDSQVTMMFWYRQQPGQSLTLIATANQGSEATYESGFVIDKFPISRPNLTFSTLTVSNMSPEDSSIYLCSVEIGTLGTGNTIYFGEGSWLTVV.

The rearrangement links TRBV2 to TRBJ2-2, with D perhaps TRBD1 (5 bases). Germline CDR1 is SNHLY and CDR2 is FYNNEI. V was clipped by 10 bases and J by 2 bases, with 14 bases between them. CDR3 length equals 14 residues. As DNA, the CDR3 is TGTGCCACAAAGGGGAACCCAAACACCGGGGAGCTGTTTTTT. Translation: CATKGNPNTGELFF.

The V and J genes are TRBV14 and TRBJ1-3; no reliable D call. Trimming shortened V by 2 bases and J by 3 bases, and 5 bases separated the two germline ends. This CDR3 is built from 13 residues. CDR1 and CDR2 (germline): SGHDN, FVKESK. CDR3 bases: TGTGCCAGCAGCCAAACAAATGGAAACACCATATATTTT. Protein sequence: CASSQTNGNTIYF.

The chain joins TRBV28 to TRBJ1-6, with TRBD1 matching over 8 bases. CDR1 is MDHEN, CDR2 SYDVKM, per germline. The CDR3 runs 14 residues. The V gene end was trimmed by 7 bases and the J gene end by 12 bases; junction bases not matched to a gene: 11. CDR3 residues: CASTIGGQDRPLHF. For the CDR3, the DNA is TGTGCCAGCACCATCGGGGGACAGGATAGACCCCTCCACTTT.

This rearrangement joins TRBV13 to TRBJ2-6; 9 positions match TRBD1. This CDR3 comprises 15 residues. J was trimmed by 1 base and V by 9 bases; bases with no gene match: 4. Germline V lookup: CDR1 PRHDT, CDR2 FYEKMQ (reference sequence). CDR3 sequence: CASMGQGSGANVLTF. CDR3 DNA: TGTGCCAGTATGGGACAGGGATCTGGGGCCAACGTCCTGACTTTC.

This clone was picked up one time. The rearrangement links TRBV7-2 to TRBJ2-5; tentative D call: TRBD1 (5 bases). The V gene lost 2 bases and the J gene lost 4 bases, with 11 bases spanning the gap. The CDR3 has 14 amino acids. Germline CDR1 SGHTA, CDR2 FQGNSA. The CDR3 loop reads CASSLIPGSETQYF. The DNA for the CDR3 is TGTGCCAGCAGCTTAATTCCAGGGTCAGAGACCCAGTACTTC.

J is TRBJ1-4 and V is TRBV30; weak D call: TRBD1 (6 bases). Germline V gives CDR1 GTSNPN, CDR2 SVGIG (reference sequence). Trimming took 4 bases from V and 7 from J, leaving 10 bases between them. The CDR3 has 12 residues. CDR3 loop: CAWMVGAEKLFF. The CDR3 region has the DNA TGTGCCTGGATGGTGGGGGCTGAAAAACTGTTTTTT. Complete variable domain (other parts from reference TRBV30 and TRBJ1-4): SQTIHQWPATLVQPVGSPLSLECTVEGTSNPNLYWYRQAAGRGLQLLFYSVGIGQISSEVPQNLSASRPQDRQFILSSKKLLLSDSGFYLCAWMVGAEKLFFGSGTQLSVL.

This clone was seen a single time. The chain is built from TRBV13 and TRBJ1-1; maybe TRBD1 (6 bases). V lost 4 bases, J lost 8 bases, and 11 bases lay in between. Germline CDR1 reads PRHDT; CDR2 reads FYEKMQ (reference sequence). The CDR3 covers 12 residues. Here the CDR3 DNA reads TGTGCCAGCAGCTCATTAGACAGGGAAGCTTTCTTT. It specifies CASSSLDREAFF.

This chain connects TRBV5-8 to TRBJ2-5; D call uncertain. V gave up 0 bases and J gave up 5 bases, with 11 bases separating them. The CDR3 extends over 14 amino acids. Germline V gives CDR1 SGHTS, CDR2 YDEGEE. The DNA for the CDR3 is TGTGCCAGCAGCTTGGTGGGCGGTGGGGAGACCCAGTACTTC. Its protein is CASSLVGGGETQYF.

CDR3 in amino acids: CASSGSGTGAGELFF. CDR3 bases: TGTGCCAGCAGTGGATCGGGAACAGGGGCCGGGGAGCTGTTTTTT. The chain combines TRBV2 with TRBJ2-2, with TRBD1 matching 7 bases. The germline CDR1 and CDR2 sequences are SNHLY and FYNNEI. Germline trimming cut 4 bases from V and 6 bases from J; bases unmatched to any gene: 8. The CDR3 consists of 15 residues.

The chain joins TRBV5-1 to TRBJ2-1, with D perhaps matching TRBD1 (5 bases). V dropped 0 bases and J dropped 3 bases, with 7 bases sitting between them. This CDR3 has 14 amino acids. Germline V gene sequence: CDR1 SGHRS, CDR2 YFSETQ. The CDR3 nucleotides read TGCGCCAGCAGCTTGGGGGGCATCTACAATGAGCAGTTCTTC. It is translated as CASSLGGIYNEQFF.

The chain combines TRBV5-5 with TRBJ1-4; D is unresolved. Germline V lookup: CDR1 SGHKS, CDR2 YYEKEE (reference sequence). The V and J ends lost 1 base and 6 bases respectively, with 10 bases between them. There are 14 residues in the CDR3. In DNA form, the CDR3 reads TGTGCCAGCAGCTTGTTCGCCTTAGATGAAAAACTGTTTTTT. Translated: CASSLFALDEKLFF.

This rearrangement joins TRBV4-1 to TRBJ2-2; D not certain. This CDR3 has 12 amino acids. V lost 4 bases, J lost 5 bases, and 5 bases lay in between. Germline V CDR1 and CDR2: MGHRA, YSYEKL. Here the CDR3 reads CASSLTTGELFF. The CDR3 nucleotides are TGCGCCAGCAGCCTTACGACCGGGGAGCTGTTTTTT.

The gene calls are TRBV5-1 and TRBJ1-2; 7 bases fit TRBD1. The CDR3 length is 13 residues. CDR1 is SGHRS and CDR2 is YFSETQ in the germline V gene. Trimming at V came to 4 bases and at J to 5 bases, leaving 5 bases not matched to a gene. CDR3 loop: CASSLGQTYGYTF. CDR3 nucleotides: TGCGCCAGCAGCCTGGGACAGACTTATGGCTACACCTTC.

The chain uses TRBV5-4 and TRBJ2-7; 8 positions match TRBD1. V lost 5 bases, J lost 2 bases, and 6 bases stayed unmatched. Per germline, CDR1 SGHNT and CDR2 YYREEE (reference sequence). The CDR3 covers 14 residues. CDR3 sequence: CASSSTGGTYEQYF. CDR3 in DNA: TGTGCCAGCAGTTCCACAGGGGGGACCTACGAGCAGTACTTC.

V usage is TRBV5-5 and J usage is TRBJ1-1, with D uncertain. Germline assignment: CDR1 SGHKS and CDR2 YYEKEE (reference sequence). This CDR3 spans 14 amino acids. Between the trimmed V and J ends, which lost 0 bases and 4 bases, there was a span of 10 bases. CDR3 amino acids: CASSLETPGTEAFF. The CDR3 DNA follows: TGTGCCAGCAGCTTGGAGACGCCGGGCACTGAAGCTTTCTTT.

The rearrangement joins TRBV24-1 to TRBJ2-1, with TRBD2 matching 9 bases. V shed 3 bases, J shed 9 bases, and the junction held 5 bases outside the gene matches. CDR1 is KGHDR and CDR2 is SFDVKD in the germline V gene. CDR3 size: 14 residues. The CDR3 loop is CATSDPERGAEQFF. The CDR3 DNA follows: TGTGCCACCAGTGATCCAGAGCGGGGGGCTGAGCAGTTCTTC.

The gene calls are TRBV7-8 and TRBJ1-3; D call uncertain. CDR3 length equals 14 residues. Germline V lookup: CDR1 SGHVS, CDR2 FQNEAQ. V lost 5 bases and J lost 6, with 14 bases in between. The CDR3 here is CASSVSEGLNTIYF. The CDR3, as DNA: TGTGCCAGCAGCGTATCGGAGGGCTTAAACACCATATATTTT.

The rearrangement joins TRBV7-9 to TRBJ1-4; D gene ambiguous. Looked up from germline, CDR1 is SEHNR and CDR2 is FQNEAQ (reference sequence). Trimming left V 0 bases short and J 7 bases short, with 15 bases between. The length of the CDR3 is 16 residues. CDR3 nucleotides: TGTGCCAGCAGCTTAGCGCGAAACAACTTGGGTGAAAAACTGTTTTTT. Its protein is CASSLARNNLGEKLFF.